The 30 T cell receptor beta chains below were found in one sample sequenced in a study of blood T cell repertoires in COVID-19. This table comes from immunoSEQ multiplex PCR, and its TCRdb copy is limited to in-frame clones, with some not included. The sample lists about 250,000 clones, approximately 85% occurring once. The sample was PBMCs or T cells enriched from blood (not recorded which). The receptors stem from a woman in her twenties or thirties who had recovered from COVID-19.

This clone was observed a few times. This chain uses TRBV18 with TRBJ1-5, with TRBD1 matching 7 bases. The CDR3 runs to 15 residues. J was trimmed by 4 bases and V by 5 bases; bases with no gene match: 8. Germline CDR1 is KGHSH and CDR2 is LQKENI. CDR3 loop: CASSSGQNFNQPQHF. CDR3 sequence (DNA): TGTGCCAGCTCATCGGGACAGAACTTTAATCAGCCCCAGCATTTT. The full variable domain, its missing parts supplied by reference TRBV18 and TRBJ1-5, is NAGVMQNPRHLVRRRGQEARLRCSPMKGHSHVYWYRQLPEEGLKFMVYLQKENIIDESGMPKERFSAEFPKEGPSILRIQQVVRGDSAAYFCASSSGQNFNQPQHFGDGTRLSIL.

The J gene is TRBJ1-2, the V gene TRBV5-1; 8 nucleotides align to TRBD1. CDR3 size: 15 residues. The germline gives CDR1 SGHRS, CDR2 YFSETQ. V shed 5 bases and J 0 bases; nucleotides not matched to a gene: 6. CDR3 sequence reads: CASRDREGSNYGYTF. The CDR3 DNA reads TGCGCCAGCAGGGACAGGGAAGGATCTAACTATGGCTACACCTTC.

The rearrangement joins TRBV9 to TRBJ2-7, with D maybe TRBD2 (7 bases). Germline CDR1 reads SGDLS; CDR2 reads YYNGEE. V was clipped by 2 bases and J by 2 bases, with 11 bases between them. The CDR3 length is 14 residues. CDR3 loop: CASSVGGRTYEQYF. The CDR3 region has the DNA TGTGCCAGCAGCGTGGGGGGGCGCACCTACGAGCAGTACTTC.

This chain links TRBV5-1 with TRBJ2-1; 11 bases agree with TRBD2. V lost 4 bases to trimming and J lost 5 bases; unmatched junction nucleotides: 8. Germline V lookup: CDR1 SGHRS, CDR2 YFSETQ. This CDR3 is 16 amino acids long. As DNA, the CDR3 is TGCGCCAGCAGCCGGACACTAGCGGGGGCAAACAATGAGCAGTTCTTC. Amino acids: CASSRTLAGANNEQFF.

This chain links TRBV5-4 with TRBJ1-1, with TRBD1 matching 8 bases. Germline trimming cut 7 bases from V and 0 bases from J; bases unmatched to any gene: 8. This CDR3 is built from 15 residues. Germline CDR1 SGHNT, CDR2 YYREEE (reference sequence). CDR3 amino acids: CASQTQGVMNTEAFF. As DNA, the CDR3 is TGTGCCAGCCAGACACAGGGGGTGATGAACACTGAAGCTTTCTTT. Full variable domain (outside the CDR3, taken from reference TRBV5-4 and TRBJ1-1): ETGVTQSPTHLIKTRGQQVTLRCSSQSGHNTVSWYQQALGQGPQFIFQYYREEENGRGNFPPRFSGLQFPNYSSELNVNALELDDSALYLCASQTQGVMNTEAFFGQGTRLTVV.

CDR3 sequence: CASSAEDRVTGELFF. CDR3 nucleotide sequence: TGTGCCAGCAGCGCCGAGGACAGGGTCACCGGGGAGCTGTTTTTT. The rearrangement uses TRBV9 and TRBJ2-2; TRBD1 agrees at 8 bases. Germline CDR1 is SGDLS and CDR2 is YYNGEE. The J segment lost 4 bases and the V segment lost 3 bases, leaving 5 bases of the junction unmatched. The CDR3 has 15 residues.

The rearrangement links TRBV19 to TRBJ2-5, with 10 bases aligning to TRBD2. The ends lost 5 bases at V and 2 bases at J; junction bases unmatched: 8. Germline V gene lookup returns CDR1 LNHDA and CDR2 SQIVND (reference sequence). CDR3 length: 16 residues. The CDR3 region has the DNA TGTGCCAGTAGTCCCCCCGTACTAGCGGGACAAGAGACCCAGTACTTC. It specifies CASSPPVLAGQETQYF. Supplemented by reference TRBV19 and TRBJ2-5, the full variable domain reads DGGITQSPKYLFRKEGQNVTLSCEQNLNHDAMYWYRQDPGQGLRLIYYSQIVNDFQKGDIAEGYSVSREKKESFPLTVTSAQKNPTAFYLCASSPPVLAGQETQYFGPGTRLLVL.

The V and J genes are TRBV7-8 and TRBJ1-2, with D perhaps matching TRBD1 (6 bases). Germline V lookup: CDR1 SGHVS, CDR2 FQNEAQ. CDR3 length: 18 residues. V shed 2 bases and J shed 3 bases, with 22 bases lying between them. The CDR3 sequence: CASSLNAGARDRYYGYTF. The CDR3 nucleotides read TGTGCCAGCAGCTTAAACGCGGGGGCCAGGGATCGATACTATGGCTACACCTTC.

On this clone itself: Other DNA sequences from this sample encode an identical CDR3 as well. J is TRBJ1-1 and V is TRBV28; D uncertain. Germline loops: CDR1 MDHEN, CDR2 SYDVKM. Trimming cost V 3 bases and J 4 bases, with 12 bases left between them. The CDR3 totals 14 residues. CDR3 residues: CASSLTGVITEAFF. As DNA, the CDR3 is TGTGCCAGCAGTTTGACCGGGGTGATCACTGAAGCTTTCTTT.

The chain recombines TRBV27 with TRBJ1-5; tentatively, D is TRBD1 (5 bases). The V end lost 2 bases, the J end lost 3 bases, and 8 bases lay between the germline ends. This CDR3 is built from 14 residues. The V gene's germline CDR1 is MNHEY and CDR2 SMNVEV (reference sequence). The CDR3: CASSLQGDNQPQHF. The DNA of the CDR3 is TGTGCCAGCAGTTTACAGGGTGACAATCAGCCCCAGCATTTT.

The chain recombines TRBV27 with TRBJ2-1; 8 nucleotides agree with TRBD2. Per germline, CDR1 MNHEY and CDR2 SMNVEV (reference sequence). The CDR3 loop spans 14 amino acids. J gave up 4 bases and V 6 bases, and 5 bases lay outside the gene matches. The CDR3 DNA reads as TGTGCCAGCAGAGATTTAGCGGGGTACAATGAGCAGTTCTTC. Translating gives CASRDLAGYNEQFF.

This clone was found once. The genes are TRBV5-1 and TRBJ2-3; 8 nucleotides agree with TRBD1. The CDR3 spans 17 residues. V lost 1 base and J lost 0; bases outside the gene matches: 7. Germline CDR1 is SGHRS and CDR2 is YFSETQ. CDR3 nucleotides: TGCGCCAGCAGCTTGTCCCCGGACAGGGTCAGCACAGATACGCAGTATTTT. It is translated as CASSLSPDRVSTDTQYF.

CDR3 in amino acids: CASSLIGEGKAFF. The CDR3 coding sequence is TGTGCCAGCAGCTTAATAGGGGAGGGAAAAGCTTTCTTT. The V call is TRBV7-2, the J call TRBJ1-1, with D perhaps matching TRBD1 (5 bases). This CDR3 comprises 13 residues. Germline CDR1 and CDR2: SGHTA and FQGNSA. Deletions cut 2 bases from V and 9 bases from J, with 13 bases between. Combining the CDR3 with reference TRBV7-2 and TRBJ1-1 gives the whole variable domain GAGVSQSPSNKVTEKGKDVELRCDPISGHTALYWYRQSLGQGLEFLIYFQGNSAPDKSGLPSDRFSAERTGGSVSTLTIQRTQQEDSAVYLCASSLIGEGKAFFGQGTRLTVV.

The V call is TRBV6-5, the J call TRBJ2-1; tentative D call: TRBD1 (5 bases). Germline lookup yields CDR1 MNHEY and CDR2 SVGAGI. The length of the CDR3 is 10 residues. Trimming left V 9 bases short and J 15 bases short, with 15 bases between. CDR3: CASGRQGSFF. Here the CDR3 DNA reads TGTGCCAGTGGCAGGCAGGGATCGTTCTTC.

The V and J genes are TRBV27 and TRBJ2-3; 8 bases are a match to TRBD1. The trim removed 0 bases at V and 2 bases at J, leaving 1 base unmatched. The CDR3 is 15 amino acids. Germline CDR1 MNHEY, CDR2 SMNVEV (reference sequence). CDR3 residues: CASSLSGQDTDTQYF. The CDR3 region has the DNA TGTGCCAGCAGTTTATCGGGACAGGACACAGATACGCAGTATTTT.

The chain joins TRBV7-2 to TRBJ1-2; D is perhaps TRBD1 (5 bases). V lost 5 bases, J lost 4 bases, and 14 bases lay in between. Germline-derived CDR1 and CDR2 are SGHTA and FQGNSA. This CDR3 is built from 14 residues. In DNA, the CDR3 is TGTGCCAGCAGCCCCGGAACAGGCCCCTATGGCTACACCTTC. Translating it yields CASSPGTGPYGYTF.

This chain connects TRBV7-9 to TRBJ1-1, with D unclear. V was clipped by 2 bases and J by 3 bases, with 7 bases between them. The length of the CDR3 is 13 residues. CDR1 and CDR2 (germline): SEHNR, FQNEAQ (reference sequence). This CDR3 is CASSLSPDTEAFF. The CDR3 DNA follows: TGTGCCAGCAGCTTATCCCCCGACACTGAAGCTTTCTTT.

The chain has TRBV28 and TRBJ2-7; tentatively, D is TRBD2 (6 bases). V was shortened by 6 bases and J by 5 bases, with 20 bases between the two germline ends. The CDR3 contains 15 residues. CDR1 is MDHEN, CDR2 SYDVKM, per germline. CDR3 DNA: TGTGCCAGCAGCCGCCGTGGAGGGATGGCCCACGAGCAGTACTTC. Amino acids: CASSRRGGMAHEQYF.

This clone came up once. The rearrangement joins TRBV5-1 to TRBJ2-7; possible D gene TRBD2, 7 bases. The CDR3 sequence is 15 residues long. Germline V gene sequence: CDR1 SGHRS, CDR2 YFSETQ. Trimming shortened V by 0 bases and J by 2 bases, and 12 bases separated the two germline ends. CDR3 region: CASSLGGGPTYEQYF. The CDR3 nucleotides read TGCGCCAGCAGCTTGGGGGGGGGCCCAACCTACGAGCAGTACTTC.

This chain connects TRBV29-1 to TRBJ2-1; D not resolved. CDR1 is SQVTM, CDR2 ANQGSEA, per germline. This CDR3 comprises 15 residues. The germline V and J ends were trimmed by 3 bases and 11 bases, with 23 bases remaining between them. The CDR3 protein is CSVETTITRGKKQFF. For the CDR3, the DNA is TGCAGCGTTGAGACCACCATCACCCGCGGCAAAAAGCAGTTCTTC.

The chain employs TRBV6-5 and TRBJ2-3, with D possibly being TRBD1 (5 bases). Trimming removed 10 bases from V and 6 bases from J, with 17 bases in between. The CDR3 has 13 amino acids. The germline V gene encodes CDR1 MNHEY and CDR2 SVGAGI. The CDR3 coding sequence is TGTGCCACCAGGCTGGCCTCAGGGGATACGCAGTATTTT. This codes for CATRLASGDTQYF.

This clone was observed once. The chain is built from TRBV19 and TRBJ2-7, with D possibly being TRBD2 (6 bases). The CDR3 contains 15 residues. CDR1 and CDR2 from the germline V gene are LNHDA and SQIVND (reference sequence). V lost 3 bases to trimming and J lost 2 bases, with 14 bases between them. CDR3 sequence (DNA): TGTGCCAGTAGTATTGGGGGGAGCACCCCCTACGAGCAGTACTTC. Protein: CASSIGGSTPYEQYF. Combining the CDR3 with reference TRBV19 and TRBJ2-7 gives the whole variable domain DGGITQSPKYLFRKEGQNVTLSCEQNLNHDAMYWYRQDPGQGLRLIYYSQIVNDFQKGDIAEGYSVSREKKESFPLTVTSAQKNPTAFYLCASSIGGSTPYEQYFGPGTRLTVT.

The V and J genes are TRBV10-3 and TRBJ1-2; D is ambiguous. The CDR3 sequence is 14 residues long. The germline V gene encodes CDR1 ENHRY and CDR2 SYGVKD. With 4 bases removed from V and 0 bases from J, the gap between germline ends came to 9 bases. CDR3 loop: CAISVSASNYGYTF. In DNA, the CDR3 is TGTGCCATCAGTGTTTCTGCGTCTAACTATGGCTACACCTTC.

The rearrangement uses TRBV2 and TRBJ2-1, with 10 bases that match TRBD1. The CDR3 runs to 13 residues. Germline V gene lookup returns CDR1 SNHLY and CDR2 FYNNEI. Losses at the gene ends were 6 bases for V and 9 bases for J; bases not matched to a gene: 5. DNA of the CDR3: TGTGCCAGCAGGGGGGACAGGGGAGTTGAGCAGTTCTTC. It yields the protein CASRGDRGVEQFF.

The chain has TRBV7-9 and TRBJ1-5, with 11 nucleotides matching TRBD1. The CDR3 runs to 15 residues. The junction had 5 bases not matched to a gene; V was cut back by 5 bases and J by 5 bases. CDR1 is SEHNR, CDR2 FQNEAQ, per germline (reference sequence). CDR3 coding DNA: TGTGCCAGCAGCATTGGGACAGGGGGGCATCAGCCCCAGCATTTT. Amino acid sequence: CASSIGTGGHQPQHF. The whole variable domain, filled in from reference TRBV7-9 and TRBJ1-5, reads DTGVSQNPRHKITKRGQNVTFRCDPISEHNRLYWYRQTLGQGPEFLTYFQNEAQLEKSRLLSDRFSAERPKGSFSTLEIQRTEQGDSAMYLCASSIGTGGHQPQHFGDGTRLSIL.

CDR3 region: CASSVRRGEGPYSRNQPQHF. The CDR3 DNA sequence: TGTGCCAGCAGTGTTCGTCGGGGAGAAGGGCCATATAGTCGCAATCAGCCCCAGCATTTT. J is TRBJ1-5 and V is TRBV27; no clear D. The germline V gene has CDR1 MNHEY and CDR2 SMNVEV (reference sequence). V was trimmed by 5 bases and J by 2 bases, leaving 28 bases between them. The CDR3 runs 20 residues.

The chain couples TRBV11-2 to TRBJ2-1; maybe TRBD1 (5 bases). This CDR3 has 16 residues. CDR1 SGHAT and CDR2 FQNNGV come from the germline V gene. Deletions cut 6 bases from V and 0 bases from J, with 15 bases between. The CDR3 nucleotides are TGTGCCAGCAGTCGAAACCGAGACAGCTCCTACAATGAGCAGTTCTTC. This sequence encodes CASSRNRDSSYNEQFF.

The rearrangement uses TRBV20-1 and TRBJ1-6, with 7 bases aligning to TRBD1. Germline CDR1 and CDR2: DFQATT and SNEGSKA (reference sequence). Trimming at V came to 3 bases and at J to 0 bases, leaving 8 bases not matched to a gene. This CDR3 is 17 amino acids long. DNA of the CDR3: TGCAGTGCTAGTTCAGGGGGTAGTTTCTCCTATAATTCACCCCTCCACTTT. It translates to CSASSGGSFSYNSPLHF.

This rearrangement joins TRBV27 to TRBJ1-6, with D maybe TRBD1 (6 bases). The CDR3 is 16 amino acids. Per germline, CDR1 MNHEY and CDR2 SMNVEV (reference sequence). V dropped 0 bases and J dropped 5 bases, with 11 bases sitting between them. CDR3 coding DNA: TGTGCCAGCAGTTTATCGACGTCAGGGGATAATTCACCCCTCCACTTT. Protein sequence: CASSLSTSGDNSPLHF.

This clone was detected only once. The chain combines TRBV10-1 with TRBJ2-1, with 7 positions matching TRBD1. The V gene's germline CDR1 is WNHNN and CDR2 SYGVQD (reference sequence). The CDR3 consists of 16 residues. Germline trimming cut 2 bases from V and 1 base from J; bases unmatched to any gene: 5. In nucleotides, the CDR3 is TGCGCCAGCAGTGAGAGTGTGGGACAGTCCTACAATGAGCAGTTCTTC. Translating it yields CASSESVGQSYNEQFF.